These 12 T cell receptor beta chains came from one sample sequenced in a study of T cells in Graves' hyperthyroidism and ophthalmopathy. Researchers took RNA transcripts and amplified the TCR beta CDR3 regions from them. HTBI primers were employed in a first-round RT-PCR of the TCR CDR3. TCRdb itself ran the multiplex PCR reads through MiXCR, one entry per CDR3 protein. The sample shows around 540,000 distinct CDR3 sequences, just over 45% of them seen only once. Sequenced sample: peripheral blood or thyroid tissue (not recorded which). The receptors originated from a young woman with Graves' hyperthyroidism.

This chain uses TRBV6-1 with TRBJ2-5; TRBD2 agrees at 14 bases. CDR3 length: 17 amino acids. CDR1 MNHNS and CDR2 SASEGT come from the germline V gene. With V trimmed by 5 bases and J by 4 bases, 9 bases remained unmatched. This chain's CDR3 is CASSSWTSGRKRETQYF. The CDR3 bases are TGTGCCAGCAGTTCCTGGACTAGCGGGAGGAAGCGAGAGACCCAGTACTTC.

This clonotype was recorded a few times. At one of its ends the junction is not consistent with the germline gene, which may arise from a read error. The V and J genes are TRBV10-3 and TRBJ1-5; D call uncertain. CDR3 length equals 14 residues. Germline V gene lookup returns CDR1 ENHRY and CDR2 SYGVKD. The CDR3 region has the DNA TGTGCCAGCAGTGCCCGGGAAGACATTCAGCCCCAGCATTTT. It codes for CASSAREDIQPQHF.

This clonotype was counted once. Possible read error: a much larger clone is one base away. The chain links TRBV2 to TRBJ1-1; the D gene is possibly TRBD1 (6 bases). Germline CDR1 is SNHLY and CDR2 is FYNNEI. The CDR3 length is 13 residues. V lost 6 bases and J 5 bases, leaving 13 bases between the germline ends. The CDR3 DNA reads TGTGCCAGCAGAGAGGGAGGGGGTACTGAAGCTTTCTTT. Translated, it gives CASREGGGTEAFF.

The rearrangement joins TRBV2 to TRBJ2-5, with a tentative D call TRBD2 (5 bases). The CDR3 sequence is 14 residues long. V dropped 5 bases and J dropped 5 bases, with 15 bases sitting between them. Looked up from germline, CDR1 is SNHLY and CDR2 is FYNNEI. CDR3 coding DNA: TGTGCCAGCAGTAACATAGGAGGAGCCGAGACCCAGTACTTC. The encoded protein is CASSNIGGAETQYF.

V and J are TRBV7-8 and TRBJ2-2, with D hard to call. This CDR3 region has 14 residues. Trimming pared 5 bases from V and 7 bases from J, leaving 14 bases between. Germline V lookup: CDR1 SGHVS, CDR2 FQNEAQ. CDR3 coding DNA: TGTGCCAGCAGCCCCCGAAGGGCCTTCGGGGAGCTGTTTTTT. This translates into CASSPRRAFGELFF.

On this clonotype: Its ends do not fully match the called genes, so a read error is possible. V and J are TRBV14 and TRBJ2-2; D might be TRBD1 (7 bases). This CDR3 spans 20 amino acids. CDR1 and CDR2 (germline): SGHDN, FVKESK. DNA for the CDR3: TGCGCCAGCAGACCTACAGGGGTCTACGAGCGGGCAGATATTACCGGGGAGCTGTTTTTT. Translation gives CASRPTGVYERADITGELFF.

This clonotype was seen a handful of times. Its ends do not fully match the called genes, so a read error is possible. The chain is built from TRBV10-3 and TRBJ1-5, with no clear D. The CDR3 length is 14 residues. CDR1 and CDR2 (germline): ENHRY, SYGVKD. CDR3 bases: TGTGCCAGCAGTGAAGTCCCGGGAAAACAGCCCCAGCATTTT. Protein product: CASSEVPGKQPQHF.

This clonotype was recorded once. The chain employs TRBV13 and TRBJ2-2; D call uncertain. CDR1 PRHDT and CDR2 FYEKMQ come from the germline V gene (reference sequence). The CDR3 has 16 residues. V was pared by 5 bases and J by 2 bases, with 15 bases between. As DNA, the CDR3 is TGTGCCAGCAGCCTGTGGATTTCTGGAAACACCGGGGAGCTGTTTTTT. Translation: CASSLWISGNTGELFF. Full variable domain (rest looked up from reference TRBV13 and TRBJ2-2): AAGVIQSPRHLIKEKRETATLKCYPIPRHDTVYWYQQGPGQDPQFLISFYEKMQSDKGSIPDRFSAQQFSDYHSELNMSSLELGDSALYFCASSLWISGNTGELFFGEGSRLTVL.

This clonotype was picked up a small number of times. V gene TRBV7-8 combines with J gene TRBJ1-2, with 8 bases lining up with TRBD1. Germline V gives CDR1 SGHVS, CDR2 FQNEAQ. V shed 1 base and J 3 bases; nucleotides not matched to a gene: 4. The CDR3 sequence is 15 residues long. Here the CDR3 reads CASSLGTGFDYGYTF. CDR3 DNA sequence: TGTGCCAGCAGCTTAGGGACAGGGTTCGACTATGGCTACACCTTC.

This chain joins TRBV30 and TRBJ1-1, with D unresolved. Germline V gives CDR1 GTSNPN, CDR2 SVGIG (reference sequence). V was trimmed by 5 bases and J by 4 bases, leaving 11 bases between them. This CDR3 region has 12 residues. The CDR3: CAWGYMSTEAFF. CDR3 in DNA: TGTGCCTGGGGATACATGAGCACTGAAGCTTTCTTT.

The V and J genes are TRBV2 and TRBJ2-7; 7 nucleotides line up with TRBD1. The CDR3 is 14 amino acids. V was pared by 5 bases and J by 2 bases, with 6 bases of the junction left unmatched. Germline lookup yields CDR1 SNHLY and CDR2 FYNNEI. DNA of the CDR3: TGTGCCAGCAGTCGGGACAGCGAAACCTACGAGCAGTACTTC. It encodes CASSRDSETYEQYF.

Only one count was recorded for this clonotype. The chain couples TRBV7-2 to TRBJ2-7; 10 nucleotides agree with TRBD2. The J segment lost 3 bases and the V segment lost 5 bases, leaving 7 bases of the junction unmatched. The CDR3 has 15 residues. Germline V gene lookup returns CDR1 SGHTA and CDR2 FQGNSA. This CDR3 reads CASSPRTSGYYEQYF. CDR3 sequence (DNA): TGTGCCAGCAGCCCAAGGACTAGCGGTTACTACGAGCAGTACTTC.